Following are 17 T cell receptor beta chains from one sample sequenced in a study of CD4 T cells in relation to SARS-CoV-2 and coronaviruses. Sequenced by immunoSEQ multiplex PCR; TCRdb stores in-frame clones only, minus some. The sample holds 27,000 or so clones, just under 75% seen once. These receptors' targets are unknown. CD4+ T cells from unexposed donors were obtained before the COVID-19 pandemic (2011-2018). CD4+ T cells were isolated from the cells after 10 days of culture. The sequenced sample consisted of CD4+ T cells from PBMCs, cultured in vitro. The origin of the receptors is a human donor in good health.

The V gene is TRBV4-1, the J gene TRBJ2-5; the match to TRBD2 covers 11 bases. Germline CDR1 and CDR2: MGHRA and YSYEKL. The CDR3 is 16 residues long. Trimming at V came to 0 bases and at J to 9 bases, leaving 9 bases not matched to a gene. CDR3 in amino acids: CASSQERLAGGVAQYF. CDR3 nucleotide sequence: TGCGCCAGCAGCCAAGAACGGCTAGCGGGGGGTGTCGCCCAGTACTTC.

This clone was counted between two and nine times. The V call is TRBV5-1, the J call TRBJ1-1; TRBD1 matches at 7 bases. Germline loops: CDR1 SGHRS, CDR2 YFSETQ. This CDR3 has 14 residues. The V and J ends lost 0 bases and 5 bases, in that order; junction bases with no gene match: 4. The DNA for the CDR3 is TGCGCCAGCAGCTTGGAGGGGGCGCGGACTGAAGCTTTCTTT. Translating it yields CASSLEGARTEAFF.

This rearrangement joins TRBV19 to TRBJ1-2, with TRBD1 as a possible D gene (5 bases). The germline V and J ends were trimmed by 4 bases and 3 bases, with 12 bases remaining between them. CDR3 length: 14 amino acids. The germline gives CDR1 LNHDA, CDR2 SQIVND (reference sequence). In DNA form, the CDR3 reads TGTGCCAGTAGTACCCTTGGGGGTGACTATGGCTACACCTTC. Translated: CASSTLGGDYGYTF.

The rearrangement joins TRBV10-3 to TRBJ2-2; TRBD2 matches at 10 bases. The J segment lost 10 bases and the V segment lost 3 bases, leaving 8 bases of the junction unmatched. This CDR3 has 15 residues. Germline V gene lookup returns CDR1 ENHRY and CDR2 SYGVKD. This CDR3 is CAISDRLAGEVELFF. The CDR3 coding sequence is TGTGCCATCAGTGACCGCCTAGCGGGAGAAGTGGAGCTGTTTTTT.

This clone was detected once. Its ends do not fully match the called genes, so a read error is possible. This rearrangement joins TRBV4-1 to TRBJ1-2; the D gene is possibly TRBD1 (5 bases). This CDR3 has 12 amino acids. Germline CDR1 MGHRA, CDR2 YSYEKL. The CDR3 sequence: CASSQEVGGPLF. CDR3 bases: TGCGCCAGCAGCCAAGAGGTGGGGGGACCTCTCTTC.

The J gene is TRBJ1-5, the V gene TRBV6-6; D gene uncertain. The CDR3 loop spans 14 amino acids. Trimming pared 6 bases from V and 1 base from J, leaving 10 bases between. CDR1 MNHNY and CDR2 SVGAGI come from the germline V gene (reference sequence). The CDR3 spells CASRTDMSNQPQHF. The CDR3 bases are TGTGCCAGCAGGACCGATATGAGCAATCAGCCCCAGCATTTT.

V usage is TRBV4-1 and J usage is TRBJ1-5; D unclear. The germline gives CDR1 MGHRA, CDR2 YSYEKL. This CDR3 contains 15 residues. Trimming cost V 0 bases and J 6 bases, with 12 bases left between them. The CDR3 protein is CASSQEAAGGQPQHF. CDR3 sequence (DNA): TGCGCCAGCAGCCAAGAGGCCGCTGGAGGTCAGCCCCAGCATTTT.

The V gene is TRBV7-2, the J gene TRBJ2-3; 7 nucleotides match TRBD1. V shed 5 bases, J shed 2 bases, and the junction held 7 bases outside the gene matches. The CDR3 runs 15 residues. CDR1 is SGHTA, CDR2 FQGNSA, per germline. CDR3: CASSPRDRYTDTQYF. The CDR3 nucleotides read TGTGCCAGCAGCCCCCGGGACAGATACACAGATACGCAGTATTTT.

V gene TRBV2 combines with J gene TRBJ2-3; D possibly matches TRBD1 or TRBD2 (5 bases each). The V gene's germline CDR1 is SNHLY and CDR2 FYNNEI. The CDR3 spans 12 residues. Trimming left V 10 bases short and J 5 bases short, with 13 bases between. CDR3 in amino acids: CATVGDGDTQYF. CDR3 bases: TGTGCCACCGTGGGGGACGGAGATACGCAGTATTTT.

This sequence joins TRBV6-5 and TRBJ2-1; 8 bases match TRBD2. Germline loops: CDR1 MNHEY, CDR2 SVGAGI. The length of the CDR3 is 14 residues. V gave up 6 bases and J gave up 4 bases; unmatched junction bases: 5. CDR3 sequence reads: CASRPGTRYNEQFF. CDR3 bases: TGTGCCAGCAGGCCCGGGACTAGATACAATGAGCAGTTCTTC.

This chain links TRBV19 with TRBJ2-5; TRBD2 is a possible D gene (5 bases). In germline, CDR1 is LNHDA, CDR2 SQIVND (reference sequence). The CDR3 extends over 14 amino acids. V lost 0 bases and J 5 bases, leaving 10 bases between the germline ends. The CDR3 sequence: CASSIELRRETQYF. For the CDR3, the DNA is TGTGCCAGTAGTATAGAGCTTAGGAGGGAGACCCAGTACTTC.

The DNA of the CDR3 is TGCGCCAGCAGCTTGGTGTTAGGTGGGGGCTCCTACAATGAGCAGTTCTTC. Translated: CASSLVLGGGSYNEQFF. The chain recombines TRBV5-1 with TRBJ2-1; either TRBD1 or TRBD2 may fit D (5 bases each). CDR3 length equals 17 residues. Germline values: CDR1 SGHRS, CDR2 YFSETQ. V was cut by 0 bases and J by 0 bases, with 13 bases left in between. The whole variable domain, remainder taken from reference TRBV5-1 and TRBJ2-1, is KAGVTQTPRYLIKTRGQQVTLSCSPISGHRSVSWYQQTPGQGLQFLFEYFSETQRNKGNFPGRFSGRQFSNSRSEMNVSTLELGDSALYLCASSLVLGGGSYNEQFFGPGTRLTVL.

CDR3 sequence (DNA): TGTGCCAGCAGCCTTTACGGGACAGGGGACCTGCAGTATTTT. This translates into CASSLYGTGDLQYF. The chain joins TRBV5-6 to TRBJ2-3; 10 bases fit TRBD1. Germline V gene sequence: CDR1 SGHDT, CDR2 YYEEEE. V lost 4 bases, J lost 11 bases, and 10 bases stayed unmatched. There are 14 residues in the CDR3.

This chain joins TRBV7-3 and TRBJ2-1; D may be TRBD1 (6 bases). Looked up from germline, CDR1 is SGHTA and CDR2 is FQGTGA. The length of the CDR3 is 15 residues. V was pared by 4 bases and J by 7 bases, with 17 bases between. CDR3 in amino acids: CASSSGQSGHNEQFF. CDR3 DNA sequence: TGTGCCAGCAGCTCCGGACAGAGTGGGCATAATGAGCAGTTCTTC.

In its sample, this clone was seen a few times. This sequence joins TRBV5-1 and TRBJ2-1; a possible D gene is TRBD2 (6 bases). Germline V gives CDR1 SGHRS, CDR2 YFSETQ. Trimming shortened V by 2 bases and J by 5 bases, and 8 bases separated the two germline ends. The length of the CDR3 is 13 residues. The DNA of the CDR3 is TGCGCCAGCAGCTTCGGGGGAGACAATGAGCAGTTCTTC. Translated: CASSFGGDNEQFF.

The genes are TRBV25-1 and TRBJ1-4; D possibly corresponds to TRBD1 (5 bases). The CDR3 sequence is 15 residues long. With 5 bases removed from V and 4 bases from J, the gap between germline ends came to 14 bases. The germline V gene encodes CDR1 MGHDK and CDR2 SYGVNS. CDR3 protein: CASSIIGGLNEKLFF. DNA for the CDR3: TGTGCCAGCAGTATCATCGGGGGACTTAATGAAAAACTGTTTTTT. The complete variable domain, with remaining parts taken from reference TRBV25-1 and TRBJ1-4, reads EADIYQTPRYLVIGTGKKITLECSQTMGHDKMYWYQQDPGMELHLIHYSYGVNSTEKGDLSSESTVSRIRTEHFPLTLESARPSHTSQYLCASSIIGGLNEKLFFGSGTQLSVL.

The chain employs TRBV30 and TRBJ1-1; TRBD1 is a possible D gene (6 bases). Germline V gene sequence: CDR1 GTSNPN, CDR2 SVGIG (reference sequence). The CDR3 is 14 amino acids. V was shortened by 2 bases and J by 1 base, with 11 bases between the two germline ends. In DNA, the CDR3 is TGTGCCTGGAGTCCAGGGGCCTGGAACACTGAAGCTTTCTTT. This sequence encodes CAWSPGAWNTEAFF.